One and the same sample provided the 21 T cell receptor beta chains below, sequenced in a study of blood T cell repertoires in COVID-19. Sequencing used immunoSEQ multiplex PCR; TCRdb keeps in-frame clones, though not all of them. In the table there are hundreds of thousands of clones, approximately 90% of which are singletons. The specimen was PBMCs or T cells enriched from blood (not recorded which). The receptors derive from a woman between 18 and 30 years old with acute COVID-19.

Here the CDR3 reads CASSSGLTSASYNEQFF. The CDR3, as DNA: TGTGCCAGCAGCTCAGGCCTTACTAGCGCATCCTACAATGAGCAGTTCTTC. The V and J genes are TRBV3-1 (or the pseudogene TRBV3-2) and TRBJ2-1, with 7 bases aligning to TRBD2. V gave up 5 bases and J gave up 1 base; unmatched junction bases: 11. The CDR3 extends over 17 amino acids. Germline V lookup: CDR1 LGHDT, CDR2 YNNKEL (reference sequence).

The gene calls are TRBV28 and TRBJ2-7; 8 nucleotides align to TRBD2. J lost 2 bases, V lost 11 bases, and 8 bases had no gene match. The CDR3 is 13 residues long. The V gene's germline CDR1 is MDHEN and CDR2 SYDVKM. The CDR3: CAVGLAGPYEQYF. The CDR3 nucleotides are TGTGCCGTAGGACTAGCCGGGCCCTACGAGCAGTACTTC.

V usage is TRBV4-1 and J usage is TRBJ2-2; TRBD1 matches at 10 bases. Germline V gives CDR1 MGHRA, CDR2 YSYEKL. The ends lost 3 bases at V and 3 bases at J; junction bases unmatched: 7. CDR3 length: 17 amino acids. The CDR3 coding sequence is TGCGCCAGCAGCCAGGCGACAGGGGGCAGGTACACCGGGGAGCTGTTTTTT. Translated: CASSQATGGRYTGELFF.

The V gene is TRBV6-1, the J gene TRBJ1-1; 8 bases align to TRBD1. Looked up from germline, CDR1 is MNHNS and CDR2 is SASEGT. The trim removed 0 bases at V and 5 bases at J, leaving 5 bases unmatched. The CDR3 runs to 15 residues. CDR3 sequence reads: CASSEAGRGQTEAFF. For the CDR3, the DNA is TGTGCCAGCAGTGAAGCTGGCAGGGGGCAGACTGAAGCTTTCTTT.

The V gene is TRBV9, the J gene TRBJ2-3, with 9 bases matching TRBD1. The CDR3 extends over 16 amino acids. From germline, CDR1 is SGDLS and CDR2 YYNGEE. Unmatched junction bases numbered 9, after V lost 3 bases and J lost 4 bases. CDR3 nucleotide sequence: TGTGCCAGCAGCGAGGAGGGGACAGGGAATTCAGATACGCAGTATTTT. Its protein is CASSEEGTGNSDTQYF.

This clone turned up a few times. CDR3 in DNA: TGTGCCAGCAGTACAACCGGGACTAGGAATGAGGTGGAGACCCAGTACTTC. As protein: CASSTTGTRNEVETQYF. This chain links TRBV28 with TRBJ2-5; 8 bases match TRBD2. This CDR3 has 17 residues. Per germline, CDR1 MDHEN and CDR2 SYDVKM. After removal of 5 bases from V and 5 bases from J, the junction contained 16 bases not matched to a gene.

The chain recombines TRBV4-2 with TRBJ1-4; D unclear. The CDR3 loop spans 16 amino acids. Between the trimmed V and J ends, which lost 0 bases and 2 bases, there was a span of 10 bases. Germline V CDR1 and CDR2: LGHNA, YNFKEQ. CDR3: CASSQEPGSTNEKLFF. DNA for the CDR3: TGTGCCAGCAGCCAAGAGCCCGGGTCTACTAATGAAAAACTGTTTTTT.

With respect to this clone: The junction does not match germline at one end; this may be a read error. This sequence joins TRBV11-3 and TRBJ2-1, with D perhaps matching TRBD2 (5 bases). Germline lookup yields CDR1 SGHNT and CDR2 YENEEA. The CDR3 totals 13 residues. CDR3 coding DNA: TGTGCCAGCAGCTTAGTGAGGACCTCCCAGAGGGTCTTC. This translates into CASSLVRTSQRVF. Full variable domain (remainder filled in from reference TRBV11-3 and TRBJ2-1): EAGVVQSPRYKIIEKKQPVAFWCNPISGHNTLYWYLQNLGQGPELLIRYENEEAVDDSQLPKDRFSAERLKGVDSTLKIQPAELGDSAVYLCASSLVRTSQRVFGPGTRLTVL.

In this sample, this clone turned up a few times. The DNA for the CDR3 is TGCGCCAGCAGCTTGGGGACAGGAAACACCATATATTTT. This codes for CASSLGTGNTIYF. The chain carries TRBV5-1 and TRBJ1-3; D may be TRBD1 (5 bases). CDR1 SGHRS and CDR2 YFSETQ come from the germline V gene. The CDR3 runs to 13 residues. V dropped 0 bases and J dropped 4 bases, with 5 bases sitting between them.

The gene calls are TRBV7-2 and TRBJ2-2, with 10 bases lining up with TRBD2. CDR3 length: 16 amino acids. Germline assignment: CDR1 SGHTA and CDR2 FQGNSA. V shed 2 bases and J 7 bases; nucleotides not matched to a gene: 7. In nucleotides, the CDR3 is TGTGCCAGCAGCTTACTAGCGGGAGTCTCGGGCGGGGAGCTGTTTTTT. Amino acids: CASSLLAGVSGGELFF.

The chain combines TRBV10-1 with TRBJ1-6; 8 bases fit TRBD1. Germline trimming cut 4 bases from V and 10 bases from J; bases unmatched to any gene: 15. CDR1 and CDR2 from the germline V gene are WNHNN and SYGVQD (reference sequence). The CDR3 length is 17 residues. In nucleotides, the CDR3 is TGCGCCAGCAGTGTTACGAGGTGGACAGGGTCAGAGTCACCCCTCCACTTT. Its translation: CASSVTRWTGSESPLHF.

The chain links TRBV19 to TRBJ2-3, with D unresolved. This CDR3 is built from 14 residues. Trimming left V 5 bases short and J 0 bases short, with 9 bases between. The germline V gene has CDR1 LNHDA and CDR2 SQIVND (reference sequence). This CDR3 is CASSLSSSTDTQYF. Written as DNA, the CDR3 is TGTGCCAGTAGTCTTAGCTCCAGCACAGATACGCAGTATTTT.

The V gene is TRBV28, the J gene TRBJ1-6, with 7 bases lining up with TRBD1. The germline V gene has CDR1 MDHEN and CDR2 SYDVKM. This CDR3 is built from 14 residues. V was clipped by 7 bases and J by 7 bases; unmatched bases: 7. CDR3: CASKGDSRNSPLHF. In DNA, the CDR3 is TGTGCCAGCAAAGGGGACAGCCGAAATTCACCCCTCCACTTT.

The chain recombines TRBV4-3 with TRBJ1-2; tentative D call: TRBD1 (6 bases). The CDR3 runs 15 residues. Germline CDR1 is LGHNA and CDR2 is YSLEER. V lost 0 bases and J lost 2, with 10 bases in between. The CDR3 spells CASSQERTGNYGYTF. DNA of the CDR3: TGCGCCAGCAGCCAAGAGCGCACAGGGAACTATGGCTACACCTTC.

The rearrangement joins TRBV19 to TRBJ1-2; unclear D gene. Trimming took off 5 bases at V and 4 bases at J, with 8 bases between the two ends. The germline gives CDR1 LNHDA, CDR2 SQIVND (reference sequence). The CDR3 is 12 amino acids. CDR3 residues: CASSSQVYGYTF. The CDR3 region has the DNA TGTGCCAGTAGTTCGCAGGTCTATGGCTACACCTTC. Using reference TRBV19 and TRBJ1-2 for the parts outside the CDR3, the full variable domain is DGGITQSPKYLFRKEGQNVTLSCEQNLNHDAMYWYRQDPGQGLRLIYYSQIVNDFQKGDIAEGYSVSREKKESFPLTVTSAQKNPTAFYLCASSSQVYGYTFGSGTRLTVV.

The chain employs TRBV3-1 (or the pseudogene TRBV3-2) and TRBJ2-7; unclear D gene. This CDR3 is 15 amino acids long. Looked up from germline, CDR1 is LGHDT and CDR2 is YNNKEL (reference sequence). V was cut by 2 bases and J by 0 bases, with 11 bases left in between. The CDR3 DNA follows: TGTGCCAGCAGCCAACGCAGGTACAGCTCCTACGAGCAGTACTTC. It encodes CASSQRRYSSYEQYF.

The genes are TRBV5-1 and TRBJ1-3; no definite D call. With 4 bases removed from V and 10 bases from J, the gap between germline ends came to 12 bases. In germline, CDR1 is SGHRS, CDR2 YFSETQ. The CDR3 sequence is 12 residues long. The CDR3 bases are TGCGCCAGCAGCCGTGACACTCGGACCATATATTTT. Translating gives CASSRDTRTIYF.

This clone was counted a few times. V is TRBV27 and J is TRBJ1-2; D gene uncertain. Between the trimmed V and J ends, which lost 6 bases and 0 bases, there was a span of 5 bases. The CDR3 runs to 12 residues. Germline loops: CDR1 MNHEY, CDR2 SMNVEV (reference sequence). CDR3 nucleotide sequence: TGTGCCAGCAGGACATCTAACTATGGCTACACCTTC. It codes for CASRTSNYGYTF.

The chain combines TRBV5-1 with TRBJ2-7; TRBD1 matches 11 bases. Losses at the gene ends were 2 bases for V and 5 bases for J; bases not matched to a gene: 9. CDR3 size: 16 residues. CDR1 is SGHRS, CDR2 YFSETQ, per germline. CDR3 coding DNA: TGCGCCAGCAGCTTCCCGCGGACAGGGGGCGCGGACGAGCAGTACTTC. It codes for CASSFPRTGGADEQYF.

The chain joins TRBV19 to TRBJ1-1, with D perhaps TRBD1 (5 bases). The germline gives CDR1 LNHDA, CDR2 SQIVND (reference sequence). There are 15 residues in the CDR3. V was cut by 3 bases and J by 2 bases, with 13 bases left in between. CDR3 sequence (DNA): TGTGCCAGTAGTATGGCCGCCGACAGAAACACTGAAGCTTTCTTT. Its translation: CASSMAADRNTEAFF.

The chain combines TRBV9 with TRBJ1-4; 7 bases are a match to TRBD1. There are 14 residues in the CDR3. Germline CDR1 and CDR2: SGDLS and YYNGEE. Germline trimming cut 2 bases from V and 3 bases from J; bases unmatched to any gene: 1. This CDR3 reads CASSVGTANEKLFF. CDR3 sequence (DNA): TGTGCCAGCAGCGTGGGGACAGCTAATGAAAAACTGTTTTTT.